This T cell receptor (beta chain) was found in a study of cytomegalovirus exposure and HLA in healthy donors (dated by TCRdb to the late 2010s). General notes on the study: A later analysis indicated that the 95 to 150 validation repertoires were generated on the platform also employed for the 650 to 850 repertoires of the first cohort. The study was designed to test whether signatures of past pathogen exposure could be identified by cataloging public T cell receptors. Besides the first cohort of roughly 640 subjects, a separate validation cohort made up of over 95 different subjects was used. High-throughput TCR immunosequencing, statistical association of individual TCRs with disease status, and machine learning were combined to predict cytomegalovirus infection status.

The junction shows trimming of 1 base on V and 4 bases on J, plus 14 bases between the germline ends. CDR1 and CDR2, per the germline V gene (reference sequence), are LNHDA and SQIVND. Measured from the cysteine to the phenylalanine, the CDR3 is 15 residues long. CDR3 DNA only is kept here, 45 bases in frame from base 1. The donors were included in the validation cohort of 130 or so subjects, a group kept apart from the approximately 650-subject first cohort. This clone was seen a few times. Its recognized antigen is unknown. Base quality data are lacking; no much larger clone is found one base away. Library generation was performed with the immunoSEQ multiplex PCR assay. The paper's data handling went like this. A statistical classification framework was developed to diagnose cytomegalovirus status using the catalog of TCR beta chain sequences. The table was pulled from immuneACCESS by TCRdb, which kept in-frame rearrangements only. Such tables lose some clones; where checked, under half of the loss comes from unresolved V genes, and the rest has no known cause. V, J and clone size reflect that table, while D and trimming were determined from the DNA. The sample yields about 82,000 clones; 90% to 95% were counted once. The ten largest clones capture 0.65% to 0.7% of the sample.

What the authors observed across the whole study: The authors suggested that the approach could potentially be extended to other disease states and immunological phenotypes. In vitro tests confirmed that a few of the cytomegalovirus-associated TCR beta chains recognize cytomegalovirus antigens. All 120 or so repertoires were used to score co-occurrence in the validation cohort in a later analysis, because that analysis had no HLA typing for the cohort. Cytomegalovirus status was reported to be diagnosed by the classifier with high specificity and sensitivity in both the original and validation cohorts. A total of 150 or so TCR beta chains were listed by the study as associated with cytomegalovirus. Of the cluster scores, about 94% were above 0 in a later analysis, which found that TCRs clustered in the first cohort also tended to co-occur in the 120 validation repertoires. Most TCR sequences were observed very rarely across donors, whereas some public TCRs were present in many individuals.

This clonotype originated in a man in his late teens or twenties in good health and CMV-seronegative. The sequenced sample consisted of PBMCs. The chain uses TRBV19 and TRBJ2-7; the D gene is possibly TRBD2, with 5 bases matching. The CDR3 protein is CASSIGKSAGYEQYF. The sequenced DNA: TGTGCCAGTAGTATAGGGAAATCGGCGGGTTACGAGCAGTACTTC. The CDR3, completed at both ends by the reference TRBV19 and TRBJ2-7 genes, gives the full variable domain DGGITQSPKYLFRKEGQNVTLSCEQNLNHDAMYWYRQDPGQGLRLIYYSQIVNDFQKGDIAEGYSVSREKKESFPLTVTSAQKNPTAFYLCASSIGKSAGYEQYFGPGTRLTVT.